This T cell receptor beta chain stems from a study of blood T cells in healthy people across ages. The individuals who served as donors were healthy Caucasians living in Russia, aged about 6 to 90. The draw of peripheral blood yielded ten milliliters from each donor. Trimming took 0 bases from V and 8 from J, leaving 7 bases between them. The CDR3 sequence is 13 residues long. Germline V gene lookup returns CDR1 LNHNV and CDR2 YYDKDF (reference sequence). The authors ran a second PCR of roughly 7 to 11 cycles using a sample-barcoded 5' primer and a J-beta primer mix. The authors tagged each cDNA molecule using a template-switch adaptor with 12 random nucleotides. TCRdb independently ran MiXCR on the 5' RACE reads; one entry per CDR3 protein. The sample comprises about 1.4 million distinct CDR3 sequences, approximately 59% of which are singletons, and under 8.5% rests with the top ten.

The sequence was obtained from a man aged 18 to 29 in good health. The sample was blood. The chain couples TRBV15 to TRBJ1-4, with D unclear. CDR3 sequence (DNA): TGTGCCACCAGCAGAGATGGGCGGGAAAAACTGTTTTTT. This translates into CATSRDGREKLFF.